This T cell receptor beta chain was obtained from a study of T-cell reconstitution after alpha-beta-depleted transplantation in children. Trimming at V came to 5 bases and at J to 2 bases, leaving 7 bases not matched to a gene. Per the germline V gene, CDR1 is SGHAT and CDR2 is FQDESV (reference sequence). The CDR3 runs 15 residues. Preparation of the TCRbeta library involved a method that used unique molecular identifiers. TCRdb analysed the PCR reads with MiXCR anew, one entry per CDR3 protein. The repertoire consists of roughly 310,000 distinct CDR3 sequences, with around 20% occurring once and the leading ten covering around 9.9%.

The receptor was derived from a male patient between 10 and 17 years old who had a stem cell transplant for acute lymphoblastic leukemia, so the T cells may come from the graft donor. The genes are TRBV11-1 and TRBJ2-5; 8 bases align to TRBD1. The sequencing used PBMCs, mostly from graft donor cells, collected 180 days after TCRalphabeta/CD19-depleted stem cell transplant. This CDR3 reads CASSRQGWGQETQYF. In DNA, the CDR3 is TGTGCCAGCAGCCGACAGGGGTGGGGTCAAGAGACCCAGTACTTC.